This T cell receptor (beta chain) was sequenced for a study of blood T cell repertoires in COVID-19 (TCRdb year 2020). In terms of the full investigation: Samples covering the acute and convalescent phases of COVID-19 were provided by collaborators in the United States, Italy and Spain. Where HLA class I and class II types were available, the types were taken from metadata supplied by the sample provider, not from assay-based typing. The repertoires were made available in a free public database intended to serve as a resource for research on the immune response to SARS-CoV-2. The prospective study material was composed of cDNA or gDNA derived from T cells, B-cell-depleted T cells, or PBMCs. The dataset comprised deeply sampled blood TCRbeta repertoires from subjects exposed to, actively infected with, or recovered from COVID-19. Nearly every sample came with metadata listing a de-identified subject ID, COVID-19 status, age in years and sex. The samples were drawn from the first 160 participants of the ongoing ImmuneRACE study and from 1,200 or so subjects provided by 6 global collaborators. Here is what the overall study found, with its caveats: How much clinical and demographic metadata was included differed by source and by participant, and the metadata was provided uncurated.

Notes on this clone: No cognate antigen has been identified for it. No base-level quality is on record; no much larger clone is a single base apart.

TCRbeta CDR3 regions were amplified from genomic DNA using the immunoSEQ Assay, a bias-controlled multiplex PCR. In the original analysis: Nucleated cell counts per sample were estimated from amplification of reference gene primers within the assay. To quantify the absolute abundance of each unique TCRbeta CDR3 rearrangement, sequence reads were collapsed and filtered. Productive Simpson clonality was computed per sample as the square root of Simpson's diversity index over productive rearrangements. TCRdb provides this immuneACCESS table in a form limited to in-frame rearrangements. Some clones are lacking; in checked studies, under half of them reflect an unresolved V gene, and why the rest are absent is not known. Clone size and V and J calls were adopted from that table, with D and trimming inferred from the DNA. Across this sample there are a few hundred thousand clones, with approximately 92% seen only once. The ten biggest clones cover 0.9% to 1.2% of the sample.

Participants in the prospective study were enrolled through a virtual design, were aged roughly 18 to 100 years, and lived in under 25 United States geographic areas. To assign participants to cohorts, the prospective study relied on clinical history that participants themselves reported in a screening survey and a study questionnaire. Recovered participants in ImmuneRACE Cohort 3 were defined by two consecutive negative NP/OP PCR tests, clearance by a healthcare professional, or resolution of symptoms. In the prospective study, whole blood, serum and a nasopharyngeal or oropharyngeal swab were collected from each participant by mobile phlebotomists. Participants in the prospective study had the option to provide additional blood draws and questionnaires over a roughly 2-month period. Prospective study blood samples were shipped either frozen or at room temperature before DNA extraction. The germline V gene (reference sequence) specifies MNHEY as CDR1 and SMNVEV as CDR2. The CDR3 runs 15 residues from the cysteine to the phenylalanine. Left in the record is the CDR3 DNA by itself, 45 bases read in frame from the first base. Compared with germline, V lacks 6 bases and J lacks 6 bases; bases without a gene match: 7.

The rearrangement combines TRBV27 with TRBJ1-5, with 11 middle bases fitting TRBD1. The specimen sequenced was PBMCs or T cells enriched from blood (not recorded which). The clonotype was recovered from a man aged 30 to 39 who had recovered from COVID-19. The DNA is as follows: TGTGCCAGCAGCCTCGGGACAGGGGGGACTCAGCCCCAGCATTTT. This gives the protein CASSLGTGGTQPQHF.